Listed below are T cell receptor beta chains from one sample, sequenced in a study of blood T cell repertoires in COVID-19. This table comes from immunoSEQ multiplex PCR, and its TCRdb copy is limited to in-frame clones, with some not included. Of approximately 440,000 clones listed, about nine tenths were seen once; the top ten hold 0.65% to 0.9%. Sequences were obtained from PBMCs or T cells enriched from blood (not recorded which). The receptors here all came from a woman in her late teens or twenties who had recovered from COVID-19. The CDR3 runs from the conserved cysteine through the conserved F or W. The D gene is left open where the match is weak. Some rows have no size entry. The others give once, few or many, or a class for an expanded clone.

D gene,clone size,V gene,J gene,CDR3 DNA,CDR3 protein
NA,NA,TRBV7-9,TRBJ2-5,TGTGCCAGCAGCCCCATTAATTTTCGGAGGGGTGAGACCCAGTACTTC,CASSPINFRRGETQYF
TRBD1,NA,TRBV5-1,TRBJ1-4,TGCGCCAGTTCGTCGGGACAGGGAAATGAAAAACTGTTTTTT,CASSSGQGNEKLFF
TRBD1,NA,TRBV30,TRBJ1-2,TGTGCCTGCCACAGGGGGGTTGATGGCTACACCTTC,CACHRGVDGYTF
NA,NA,TRBV14,TRBJ1-6,TGTGCCAGCAGCCGGAACAGGTATCTGGAGGGGTCCCTCCACTTT,CASSRNRYLEGSLHF
NA,NA,TRBV6-6,TRBJ1-5,TGTGCCAGCAGTTACCCCCGAAACTTAAATCAGCCCCAGCATTTT,CASSYPRNLNQPQHF
NA,NA,TRBV7-9,TRBJ1-1,TGTGCCAGCAGCTTAGAGTCGGGGACTGAAGCTTTCTTT,CASSLESGTEAFF
NA,NA,TRBV19,TRBJ2-3,TGTGCCAGTAGTATTTCGGGACTGGAGACAGATACGCAGTATTTT,CASSISGLETDTQYF
NA,NA,TRBV7-3,TRBJ1-2,TGTGCCAGCAGCTTGCGCTTGCCTGGCTACACCTTC,CASSLRLPGYTF
NA,NA,TRBV14,TRBJ1-5,TGTGCCAGCTCACCGGGAGGGGGGAATCAGCCCCAGCATTTT,CASSPGGGNQPQHF
TRBD1,NA,TRBV15,TRBJ1-4,TGTGCCACCAGAGGGGACAGGGAGAATGAAAAACTGTTTTTT,CATRGDRENEKLFF
NA,NA,TRBV4-1,TRBJ1-2,TGCGCCAGCAGCCAAGTCGGGGGAGGAGGCTACACCTTC,CASSQVGGGGYTF
TRBD1,once,TRBV10-3,TRBJ1-2,TGTGCCATCAGGCCCTCGGGGGACAGCTATGGCTACACCTTC,CAIRPSGDSYGYTF
NA,NA,TRBV2,TRBJ1-6,TGTGCCAGCAGTGAACAGGGTTGGGGTAATTCACCCCTCCACTTT,CASSEQGWGNSPLHF
NA,NA,TRBV7-9,TRBJ1-5,TGTGCCAGCAGCTTAGGAGGTCAGCCCCAGCATTTT,CASSLGGQPQHF
TRBD1,NA,TRBV9,TRBJ2-5,TGTGCCAGCAGCGAGGGGGCCCAGGACGAGACCCAGTACTTC,CASSEGAQDETQYF
TRBD1,NA,TRBV5-1,TRBJ1-6,TGCGCCAGCAGCTGGGCGGGACAGCTTAATTCACCCCTCCACTTT,CASSWAGQLNSPLHF
TRBD1,NA,TRBV18,TRBJ1-3,TGTGCCAGCTCACCGGCACAGGGGGCTTACGGCTCTGGAAACACCATATATTTT,CASSPAQGAYGSGNTIYF
TRBD1,few,TRBV2,TRBJ1-2,TGTGCCAGCAGCGAGACAGGGGGATTTAATGGCTACACCTTC,CASSETGGFNGYTF
TRBD1,NA,TRBV6-5,TRBJ1-4,TGTGCCAGCAGTTACCACGCGGGACAGATTAATGAAAAACTGTTTTTT,CASSYHAGQINEKLFF
TRBD1,NA,TRBV4-2,TRBJ1-2,TGTGCCAGCAGCCAAGCTCAGACAGGGAATGGCTACACCTTC,CASSQAQTGNGYTF
NA,NA,TRBV2,TRBJ2-7,TGTGCCAGCAGGAGTTTCAACGAGCAGTACTTC,CASRSFNEQYF
NA,NA,TRBV7-2,TRBJ2-1,TGTGCCAGCAGCCCGGGACTGAGGGCCAATGAGCAGTTCTTC,CASSPGLRANEQFF